These T cell receptor beta chains were read from a single sample in a study of metastatic and nonmetastatic thyroid tumors. TCRdb ran MiXCR on the PCR reads. Of 35,000 to 55,000 clones in the sample, 20% to 25% were seen once. Input material: blood. The receptors stem from a male donor with papillary thyroid cancer or a benign thyroid nodule (not recorded which). Some clones in this sample may be carry-over from other donors' samples. Each CDR3 is given with its conserved first and last residue. The D gene is left open where the match is weak. Some rows mark clone size as missing; the rest say once, few, many or name a class of expanded clone.

CDR3nt	CDR3aa	abundance	len	d_gene	v_gene	j_gene
TGTGCCAGTAGTGCCGCCCTCGGACGACATTCACCCCTCCACTTT	CASSAALGRHSPLHF	-	15	-	TRBV19	TRBJ1-6
TGCAGTGCTAGAGATCTTGGACAGGGGGAGGCCGGGGAGCTGTTTTTT	CSARDLGQGEAGELFF	-	16	TRBD1	TRBV20-1	TRBJ2-2
TGTGCCAGCAGCTTCGAGACCGGGGAGCTGTTTTTT	CASSFETGELFF	many	12	-	TRBV13	TRBJ2-2
TGTGCCAGCAGTACTAGCGGGGAAGATACGCAGTATTTT	CASSTSGEDTQYF	-	13	TRBD2	TRBV6-4	TRBJ2-3
TGTGCCAGCAGGTCCGGGACAGGGACACTACTTACCGGGGAGCTGTTTTTT	CASRSGTGTLLTGELFF	-	17	TRBD1	TRBV6-2/TRBV6-3	TRBJ2-2
TGTGCCAGCAAGGGACCCAGAAATTCACCCCTCCACTTT	CASKGPRNSPLHF	many	13	-	TRBV2	TRBJ1-6
TGTGCCAGCAGCTTACAGGGGGGGTATGGCTACACCTTC	CASSLQGGYGYTF	many	13	TRBD1	TRBV5-4	TRBJ1-2
TGTGCCAGCAGTTTATGGGGCTCGAACACCGGGGAGCTGTTTTTT	CASSLWGSNTGELFF	many	15	-	TRBV12-3/TRBV12-4	TRBJ2-2
TGTGCCAGCAGCGATCCGGGACTAGCGGGAGGATCCACAGATACGCAGTATTTT	CASSDPGLAGGSTDTQYF	many	18	TRBD2	TRBV7-9	TRBJ2-3
TGTGCCAGTAGTATCGTTGGGAACAGCCCGAACACTGAAGCTTTCTTT	CASSIVGNSPNTEAFF	-	16	-	TRBV19	TRBJ1-1
TGTGCCAGCAGCTCCCCGGGGTTTGTAGCTTTCTTT	CASSSPGFVAFF	many	12	-	TRBV7-2	TRBJ1-1
TGTGCCTGGAGGGCCTTAAAGGACAGCGCGAAAGCTTTCTTT	CAWRALKDSAKAFF	-	14	-	TRBV30	TRBJ1-1
TGTGCCAGCAGTTTAGGCCCCGGGTTGGGCAATCAGCCCCAGCATTTT	CASSLGPGLGNQPQHF	few	16	-	TRBV12-3/TRBV12-4	TRBJ1-5
TGTGCCAGCAGCTTGCGGCAGGGGGAGGGCTACACCTTC	CASSLRQGEGYTF	-	13	TRBD1	TRBV5-6	TRBJ1-2
TGTGCCAGCAAAGGGGGGTCTCAGCCCCAGCATTTT	CASKGGSQPQHF	many	12	-	TRBV28	TRBJ1-5